The clone carrying this T cell receptor beta chain appeared a single time. Its antigen is unidentified. Trimming removed 3 bases from V and 6 bases from J, with 16 bases in between. From germline, CDR1 is KGHSH and CDR2 LQKENI. The CDR3 totals 15 residues. The data were taken from a study of cytomegalovirus exposure and HLA in healthy donors. Regarding the study as a whole: In a later analysis, donors in an Asian-associated ancestry cluster reportedly had fewer N-insertions in productive TCRs than the cohort mean.

The PCR employed 60 Vbeta primers together with 13 Jbeta primers. Repertoires were generated with immunoSEQ multiplex PCR, while TCRdb's copy carries only in-frame clones and drops some. The sample yields 150,000 to 200,000 clones, about 80% seen once. Sample: PBMCs. This TCR derives from a woman in her 30s in good health and CMV-seropositive. This chain connects TRBV18 to TRBJ2-3, with D perhaps TRBD1 (5 bases). As DNA, the CDR3 is TGTGCCAGCTCACCTAGGGCAGGGAAACTTGATACGCAGTATTTT. This sequence encodes CASSPRAGKLDTQYF.